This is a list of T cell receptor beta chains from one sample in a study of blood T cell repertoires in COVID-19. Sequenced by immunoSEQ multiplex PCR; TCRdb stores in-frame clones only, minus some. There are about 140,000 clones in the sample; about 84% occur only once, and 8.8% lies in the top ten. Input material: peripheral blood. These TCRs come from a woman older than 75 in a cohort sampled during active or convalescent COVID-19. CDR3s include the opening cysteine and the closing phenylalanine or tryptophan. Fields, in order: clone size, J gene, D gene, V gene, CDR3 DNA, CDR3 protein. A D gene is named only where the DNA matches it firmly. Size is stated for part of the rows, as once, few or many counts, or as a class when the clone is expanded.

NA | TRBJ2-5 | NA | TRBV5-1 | TGCGCCAGCAGAGAACAACAGGGTTACCCAGAGACCCAGTACTTC | CASREQQGYPETQYF
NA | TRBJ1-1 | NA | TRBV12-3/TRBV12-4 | TGTGCCAGCAACCTTGCGGGGGTCACTGAAGCTTTCTTT | CASNLAGVTEAFF
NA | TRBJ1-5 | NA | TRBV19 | TGTGCCAGTATTGTGGGACACCTTAGCAATCAGCCCCAGCATTTT | CASIVGHLSNQPQHF
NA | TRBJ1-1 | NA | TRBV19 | TGTGCCAGTAGCCCAGAATATAAGAACACTGAAGCTTTCTTT | CASSPEYKNTEAFF
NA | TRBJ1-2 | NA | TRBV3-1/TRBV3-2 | TGTGCCAGCAGCCAAGTAGGGGCAGGATTTAACTATGGCTACACCTTC | CASSQVGAGFNYGYTF
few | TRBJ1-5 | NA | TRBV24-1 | TGTGCCACCAGTGATGGGGACATTCTACCCCAGCATTTT | CATSDGDILPQHF
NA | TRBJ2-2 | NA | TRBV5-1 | TGCGCCAGCAGCTTGGTCTTGGTGGGGCCCGGGGAGCTGTTTTTT | CASSLVLVGPGELFF
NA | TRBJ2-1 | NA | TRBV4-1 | TGCGCCAGCAGCCAATTTTGGGGGGGCATCAATGAGCAGTTCTTC | CASSQFWGGINEQFF
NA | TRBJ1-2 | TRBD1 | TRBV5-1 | TGCGCCAGCAGCTTGGGTGACAGGGTAGGCGGCTATGGCTACACCTTC | CASSLGDRVGGYGYTF
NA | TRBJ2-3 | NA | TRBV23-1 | TGCGCCAGCAGTCTCCGAACCAGGGGCGCGGGGCGGGGGCCCCTTCAACCAGATACGCAGTATTTT | CASSLRTRGAGRGPLQPDTQYF
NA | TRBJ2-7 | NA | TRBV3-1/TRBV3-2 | TGTGCCAGCAGCCAAGTAGAAGAGCAGTACTTC | CASSQVEEQYF
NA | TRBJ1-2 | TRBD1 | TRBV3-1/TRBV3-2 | TGTGCCAGCAGCCAAAGGGGACAGAACTATGGCTACACCTTC | CASSQRGQNYGYTF
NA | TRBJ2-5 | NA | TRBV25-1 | TGTGCCAGCAGTGAAGGGAGGGGGGGGCAAGAGACCCAGTACTTC | CASSEGRGGQETQYF
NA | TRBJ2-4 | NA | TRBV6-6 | TGTGCCAGCAGGAAGCAGGGGCCCCCCCACATTCAGTACTTC | CASRKQGPPHIQYF
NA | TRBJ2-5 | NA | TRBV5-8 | TGTGCCAGCAGCTTGGACACCTACCAAGAGACCCAGTACTTC | CASSLDTYQETQYF
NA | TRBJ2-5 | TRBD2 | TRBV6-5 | TGTGCCAGCAGTTACAGTACTAGCGGACATCAAGAGACCCAGTACTTC | CASSYSTSGHQETQYF
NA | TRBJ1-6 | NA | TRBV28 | TGTGCCAGCAGTTTATCTTGGAGCTCCTATAATTCACCCCTCCACTTT | CASSLSWSSYNSPLHF
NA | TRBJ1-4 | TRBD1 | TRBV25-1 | TGTGCCAGCAGTGACGGACAGGGGGCTTGGGCTAATGAAAAACTGTTTTTT | CASSDGQGAWANEKLFF
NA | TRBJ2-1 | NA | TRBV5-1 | TGCGCCAGCAGCTTTTCGGCAGCGAACAATGAGCAGTTCTTC | CASSFSAANNEQFF
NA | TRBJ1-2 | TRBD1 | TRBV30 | TGTGCCGTACGACAGGGTACGTCCTATGGCTACACCTTC | CAVRQGTSYGYTF
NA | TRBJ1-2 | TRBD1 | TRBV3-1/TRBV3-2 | TGTGCCAGCAGCCAAGCCGGTGATGTTTTCGACAGGGGGTCCGGTGGCTACACCTTC | CASSQAGDVFDRGSGGYTF
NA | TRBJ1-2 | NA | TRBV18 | TGTGCCAGCTCACTCCCTTCGGGGGGGTATGGCTACACCTTC | CASSLPSGGYGYTF
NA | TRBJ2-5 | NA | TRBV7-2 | TGTGCCAGCAGCTTAGAGAGAGAGACCCAGTACTTC | CASSLERETQYF
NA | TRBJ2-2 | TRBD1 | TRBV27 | TGTGCCAGCAGTTTTATGAACCGGGACAGGGGATTCACCGGGGAGCTGTTTTTT | CASSFMNRDRGFTGELFF
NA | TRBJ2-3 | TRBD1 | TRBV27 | TGTGCCAGCAGTTTAGACAGGGGGCGAAGCACAGATACGCAGTATTTT | CASSLDRGRSTDTQYF
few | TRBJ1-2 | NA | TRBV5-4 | TGTGCCAGCAGCTTGGAATGGGGGCAGAGCTATGGCTACACCTTC | CASSLEWGQSYGYTF
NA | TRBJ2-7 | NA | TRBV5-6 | TGTGCCAGCAGCTTTCGACAGGTCAAACAGTACTTC | CASSFRQVKQYF
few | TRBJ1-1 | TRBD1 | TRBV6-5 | TGTGCCAGCAGTCAGGGACAGGGCTGGGAAGCTTTCTTT | CASSQGQGWEAFF
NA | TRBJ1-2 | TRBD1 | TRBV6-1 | TGTGCCAGCAGTGAAGCGAGGGACAGAAACTATGGCTACACCTTC | CASSEARDRNYGYTF
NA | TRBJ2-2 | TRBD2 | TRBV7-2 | TGTGCCAGCAGCCCGGGGGGGAACGCGAACACCGGGGAGCTGTTTTTT | CASSPGGNANTGELFF
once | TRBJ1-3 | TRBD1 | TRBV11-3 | TGTGCCAGCAGCTTAGATCTTTCGTGGTCGGGACAGGGCTTGTCTGGAAACACCATATATTTT | CASSLDLSWSGQGLSGNTIYF
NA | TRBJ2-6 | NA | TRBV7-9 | TGTGCCAACCAGGCTGGGGCCAACGTCCTGACTTTC | CANQAGANVLTF
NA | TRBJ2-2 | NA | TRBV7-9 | TGTGCCAGCAGCCTCGTACTGGGGAGTCGCCGCGAGGAGCTGTTTTTT | CASSLVLGSRREELFF
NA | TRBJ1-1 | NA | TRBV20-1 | TGCAGTGCTAGTGCTGCGGGGGCGGCTTTCTTT | CSASAAGAAFF
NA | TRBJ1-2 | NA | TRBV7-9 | TGTGCCAGCAGCCCAGGGAGAACCTCCACCTCGGGGGACCGCTACACCTTC | CASSPGRTSTSGDRYTF
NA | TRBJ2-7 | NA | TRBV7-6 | TGTGCCAGCAGCACCCAGGTTCTCTACGAGCAGTACTTC | CASSTQVLYEQYF
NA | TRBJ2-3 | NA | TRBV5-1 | TGCGCCAGCAGCAACCGAGGTTTTAGCACAGATACGCAGTATTTT | CASSNRGFSTDTQYF
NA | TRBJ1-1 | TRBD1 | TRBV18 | TGTGCCAGCTCACCATCGGGACAGGGGCACACTGAAGCTTTCTTT | CASSPSGQGHTEAFF
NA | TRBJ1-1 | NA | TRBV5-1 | TGCGCCAGCAGCACGGGACATAACACTGAAGCTTTCTTT | CASSTGHNTEAFF
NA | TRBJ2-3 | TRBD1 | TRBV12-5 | TGTGCTAGTGGTGGCTACGGGACAGGGGGCAAGTATACGCAGTATTTT | CASGGYGTGGKYTQYF
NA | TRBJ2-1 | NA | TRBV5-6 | TGTGCCAGCAGCTTGGCGGGCGGGGGGACAGCAGATGAGCAGTTCTTC | CASSLAGGGTADEQFF
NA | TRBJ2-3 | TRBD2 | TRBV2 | TGTGCCAGCACTCTAGCGGGGAGAGATACGCAGTATTTT | CASTLAGRDTQYF
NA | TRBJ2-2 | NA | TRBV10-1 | TGCGCCAGCAATAGACAGCCCCTCCACCAACACGGGGAGCTGTTTTTT | CASNRQPLHQHGELFF
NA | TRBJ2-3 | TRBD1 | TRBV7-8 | TGTGCCAGCAGCTTAGGCTACAGGGGGCGGAACACAGATACGCAGTATTTT | CASSLGYRGRNTDTQYF
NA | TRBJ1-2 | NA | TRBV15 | TGTGCCACCAGCAGAGATACTCGCGCTAACTATGGCTACACCTTC | CATSRDTRANYGYTF
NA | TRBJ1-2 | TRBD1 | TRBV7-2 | TGTGCCAGCTCAGGGGGACGCACTAACTATGGCTACACCTTC | CASSGGRTNYGYTF
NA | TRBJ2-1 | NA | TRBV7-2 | TGTGCCAGCAGCTTAGACAGCTCGTACAATGAGCAGTTCTTC | CASSLDSSYNEQFF
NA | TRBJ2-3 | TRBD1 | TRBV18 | TGTGCCAGCTCACGCTACAGGGGTTCAGATACGCAGTATTTT | CASSRYRGSDTQYF
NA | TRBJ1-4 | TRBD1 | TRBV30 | TGTGCCTGGGGAGATCCCGGGACAGGGAATGAAAAACTGTTTTTT | CAWGDPGTGNEKLFF
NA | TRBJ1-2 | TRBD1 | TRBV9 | TGTGCCAGCAGCATCGGGACAGGGACAAACTATGGCTACACCTTC | CASSIGTGTNYGYTF
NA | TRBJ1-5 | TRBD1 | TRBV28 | TGTGCCAGCAGGGCAGGGGGACTTATGAATCAGCCCCAGCATTTT | CASRAGGLMNQPQHF
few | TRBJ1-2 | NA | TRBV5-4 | TGTGCCAGCAGCTCCCCTTTGACGGGTGGCTACACCTTC | CASSSPLTGGYTF
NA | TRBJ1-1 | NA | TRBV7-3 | TGTGCCAGCAGCCAAACAGTAGTAACTGAAGCTTTCTTT | CASSQTVVTEAFF
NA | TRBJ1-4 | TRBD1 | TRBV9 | TGTGCCAGCAGCGATTCTGGACAGGGTGAAAAACTGTTTTTT | CASSDSGQGEKLFF
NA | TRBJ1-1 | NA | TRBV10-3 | TGTGCCATGACACAGGGCAGAGAGACTGAAGCTTTCTTT | CAMTQGRETEAFF
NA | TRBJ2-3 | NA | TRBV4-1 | TGCGCCAGCAGCCCCACCCCCTCTAGCAGCACAGATACGCAGTATTTT | CASSPTPSSSTDTQYF
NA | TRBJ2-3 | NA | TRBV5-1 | TGCGCCAGCACCTCACTGCCTAGCACAGATACGCAGTATTTT | CASTSLPSTDTQYF
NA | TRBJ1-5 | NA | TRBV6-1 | TGTGCCAGCAGTGAAGCCCCCAGGCAGCCCCAGCATTTT | CASSEAPRQPQHF
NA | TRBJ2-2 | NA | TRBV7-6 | TGTGCCAGCAGCTTAGCGGGGGGGCGTTTTGGGGAGCTGTTTTTT | CASSLAGGRFGELFF
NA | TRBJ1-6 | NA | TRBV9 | TGTGCCAGCAGCCTGGATCGGGACACTGATAATTCACCCCTCCACTTT | CASSLDRDTDNSPLHF